The 14 T cell receptor beta chains given below trace back to one sample, sequenced in a study of Ad26.COV2.S vaccination and SARS-CoV-2 variants. The protocol was immunoSEQ multiplex PCR, while the TCRdb copy is restricted to in-frame clones and leaves out a portion. The sample shows over 400,000 clones, about 88% of them seen only once. Treatment described: around 19 received Ad26.COV2.S at low or high dose, single or two shots; about 5 received placebo; per-sample allocation not given. Sampling took place 63 days after the first vaccine or placebo injection. Sequencing used peripheral blood, obtained in a trial of Ad26.COV2.S vaccine versus placebo. The receptor source for this set is a person between 18 and 60 years old who received the Ad26.COV2.S COVID-19 vaccine or a placebo.

J is TRBJ1-1 and V is TRBV18; TRBD1 matches 7 bases. V was clipped by 0 bases and J by 8 bases; unmatched bases: 0. The CDR3 sequence is 12 residues long. CDR1 and CDR2 (germline): KGHSH, LQKENI. The CDR3 is CASSPPTGEAFF. The CDR3 region has the DNA TGTGCCAGCTCACCACCGACAGGGGAAGCTTTCTTT.

The sample holds a few counts of this clone. The rearrangement joins TRBV30 to TRBJ1-6, with D unclear. This CDR3 spans 13 amino acids. Germline V gene data show CDR1 as GTSNPN and CDR2 as SVGIG (reference sequence). The V and J ends lost 3 bases and 8 bases respectively, with 11 bases between them. The CDR3 DNA follows: TGTGCCTGGAGGAAACGTCCCCATTCACCCCTCCACTTT. Residues: CAWRKRPHSPLHF. Full variable domain (missing parts from reference TRBV30 and TRBJ1-6): SQTIHQWPATLVQPVGSPLSLECTVEGTSNPNLYWYRQAAGRGLQLLFYSVGIGQISSEVPQNLSASRPQDRQFILSSKKLLLSDSGFYLCAWRKRPHSPLHFGNGTRLTVT.

This clone was recorded only once. The chain joins TRBV7-2 to TRBJ1-1; D uncertain. The germline V and J ends were trimmed by 5 bases and 5 bases, with 18 bases remaining between them. This CDR3 comprises 15 residues. In germline, CDR1 is SGHTA, CDR2 FQGNSA. The CDR3 here is CASSTSHPSSTEAFF. For the CDR3, the DNA is TGTGCCAGCAGCACGTCACATCCCTCTTCGACTGAAGCTTTCTTT.

V and J are TRBV7-3 and TRBJ1-1; D gene unclear. The CDR3 sequence is 13 residues long. Germline V lookup: CDR1 SGHTA, CDR2 FQGTGA. V was clipped by 6 bases and J by 6 bases, with 14 bases between them. The CDR3 region has the DNA TGTGCCAGCAGTTCCTTTGCGGCCTCTGAAGCTTTCTTT. Translating gives CASSSFAASEAFF. Filled out from reference TRBV7-3 and TRBJ1-1, the complete variable domain reads GAGVSQTPSNKVTEKGKYVELRCDPISGHTALYWYRQSLGQGPEFLIYFQGTGAADDSGLPNDRFFAVRPEGSVSTLKIQRTERGDSAVYLCASSSFAASEAFFGQGTRLTVV.

The chain combines TRBV5-1 with TRBJ2-1; 8 positions agree with TRBD2. CDR3 length: 14 residues. In germline, CDR1 is SGHRS, CDR2 YFSETQ. After removal of 4 bases from V and 8 bases from J, the junction contained 8 bases not matched to a gene. The DNA of the CDR3 is TGCGCCAGCAGCACGGGACTAGTTAGTGATGAGCAGTTCTTC. This gives the protein CASSTGLVSDEQFF.

This clone has a single count. The rearrangement uses TRBV28 and TRBJ1-3, with a weak D call TRBD1 (6 bases). CDR1 and CDR2 from the germline V gene are MDHEN and SYDVKM. Trimming shortened V by 7 bases and J by 10 bases, and 11 bases separated the two germline ends. This CDR3 region has 11 residues. The CDR3 DNA sequence: TGTGCCAGCACCCTTAGGGGGACCATATATTTT. It is translated as CASTLRGTIYF.

The rearrangement uses TRBV24-1 and TRBJ1-1, with a tentative D call TRBD1 (5 bases). V lost 5 bases, J lost 5 bases, and 17 bases lay in between. Per germline, CDR1 KGHDR and CDR2 SFDVKD. The CDR3 runs 15 residues. The CDR3 DNA is TGTGCCACCAGTGGTTCAGGGAGTCCGCGAACTGAAGCTTTCTTT. Protein sequence: CATSGSGSPRTEAFF.

The V and J genes are TRBV7-2 and TRBJ2-5, with TRBD1 matching 7 bases. This CDR3 region has 14 residues. CDR1 is SGHTA, CDR2 FQGNSA, per germline. J gave up 5 bases and V 2 bases, and 5 bases lay outside the gene matches. The DNA of the CDR3 is TGTGCCAGCAGCTTATACAGGGGCATCGAGACCCAGTACTTC. Translating gives CASSLYRGIETQYF.

The rearrangement uses TRBV2 and TRBJ1-5; D is unresolved. Between the trimmed V and J ends, which lost 4 bases and 9 bases, there was a span of 10 bases. The CDR3 spans 12 residues. Germline loops: CDR1 SNHLY, CDR2 FYNNEI. CDR3 sequence reads: CASSVSAGPQHF. CDR3 nucleotide sequence: TGTGCCAGCAGTGTTTCAGCGGGGCCCCAGCATTTT.

In this sample, this clone turned up once. V usage is TRBV7-9 and J usage is TRBJ2-6, with D tentatively TRBD2 (6 bases). The CDR3 totals 12 residues. V was clipped by 11 bases and J by 2 bases, with 7 bases between them. Germline lookup yields CDR1 SEHNR and CDR2 FQNEAQ (reference sequence). CDR3 sequence reads: CASGAGANVLTF. CDR3 DNA sequence: TGTGCCTCGGGAGCTGGGGCCAACGTCCTGACTTTC.

The J gene is TRBJ2-7, the V gene TRBV6-1; D uncertain. V lost 2 bases to trimming and J lost 2 bases, with 16 bases between them. The CDR3 sequence is 16 residues long. CDR1 is MNHNS and CDR2 is SASEGT in the germline V gene. CDR3: CASSERVDFTTYEQYV. The CDR3 bases are TGTGCCAGCAGTGAACGGGTGGATTTTACGACCTACGAGCAGTACGTC.

In its sample, this clone was seen once. The V call is TRBV5-1, the J call TRBJ2-1, with 11 bases aligning to TRBD1. Germline V gene sequence: CDR1 SGHRS, CDR2 YFSETQ. The CDR3 is made up of 16 amino acids. The V gene end was trimmed by 3 bases and the J gene end by 4 bases; junction bases not matched to a gene: 6. CDR3 protein: CASSSYRDRGYNEQFF. CDR3 DNA sequence: TGCGCCAGCAGCTCATACCGGGACAGGGGGTACAATGAGCAGTTCTTC.

This clone was seen once. The chain has TRBV18 and TRBJ2-7; D is undetermined. V dropped 3 bases and J dropped 2 bases, with 8 bases sitting between them. Germline CDR1 KGHSH, CDR2 LQKENI. The CDR3 contains 13 residues. The CDR3 spells CASSPAETYEQYV. The DNA for the CDR3 is TGTGCCAGCTCACCTGCGGAGACCTACGAGCAGTACGTC.

J is TRBJ1-6 and V is TRBV4-2; D gene unclear. The germline gives CDR1 LGHNA, CDR2 YNFKEQ. The V and J ends lost 6 bases and 0 bases respectively, with 6 bases between them. The CDR3 runs 14 residues. The CDR3, as DNA: TGTGCCAGCAGTCTTAGCTCCTATAATTCACCCCTCCACTTT. Its translation: CASSLSSYNSPLHF.